The entry below gives a single T cell receptor (beta chain) sequence along with its context. Antigen specificity is unknown. This sample was taken from a study of beta chain features in type 1 diabetes. Reverse transcribing all isolated RNA meant expressed TCRB transcripts were sequenced. The protocol was immunoSEQ multiplex PCR, while the TCRdb copy is restricted to in-frame clones and leaves out a portion. The repertoire consists of hundreds of thousands of clones, with roughly an eighth occurring once and the leading ten covering under 0.02%. Study-wide results and limits: TCRB CDR3s from Type 1 diabetes patients were moderately but significantly shorter in all four CD4+ subsets.

Sequenced sample: naive CD4+ T cells from blood. The sequence was collected from a man aged 25 to 40 with type 1 diabetes.

The chain's CDR3 is CASNLDSGTEETQYF. CDR3 sequence (DNA): TGTGCCAGCAACCTAGATTCCGGGACAGAAGAGACCCAGTACTTC. The rearrangement links TRBV7-2 to TRBJ2-5, with 7 nucleotides matching TRBD1. V trimming: 7 bases; J trimming: 3 bases; junction bases outside the gene matches: 11. CDR3 length: 15 residues. Germline CDR1 is SGHTA and CDR2 is FQGNSA.